These 26 T cell receptor beta chains originate from one sample sequenced in a study of blood T cell repertoires in COVID-19. Repertoires were generated with immunoSEQ multiplex PCR, while TCRdb's copy carries only in-frame clones and drops some. The sample holds 55,000 to 65,000 clones, 79% seen once. Sequencing input: peripheral blood. These receptors all stem from a man in his 60s with acute or convalescent COVID-19.

The chain uses TRBV28 and TRBJ2-3; a weak D match, TRBD1 (5 bases). Germline CDR1 MDHEN, CDR2 SYDVKM. The CDR3 contains 14 residues. V lost 4 bases to trimming and J lost 6 bases, with 14 bases between them. CDR3 nucleotide sequence: TGTGCCAGCAGTTCCCAGCAGACAGCTGATACGCAGTATTTT. This codes for CASSSQQTADTQYF.

The genes are TRBV7-2 and TRBJ2-7, with 7 bases identical to TRBD1. Trimming at V came to 2 bases and at J to 2 bases, leaving 3 bases not matched to a gene. The CDR3 loop spans 14 amino acids. The germline V gene has CDR1 SGHTA and CDR2 FQGNSA. This CDR3 is CASSLRGLAYEQYF. The DNA for the CDR3 is TGTGCCAGCAGCTTAAGGGGGCTGGCCTACGAGCAGTACTTC. Filled out from reference TRBV7-2 and TRBJ2-7, the complete variable domain reads GAGVSQSPSNKVTEKGKDVELRCDPISGHTALYWYRQSLGQGLEFLIYFQGNSAPDKSGLPSDRFSAERTGGSVSTLTIQRTQQEDSAVYLCASSLRGLAYEQYFGPGTRLTVT.

This clone has only one observation. The V call is TRBV2, the J call TRBJ2-3; 8 nucleotides line up with TRBD2. This CDR3 region has 15 residues. The germline V gene has CDR1 SNHLY and CDR2 FYNNEI. V lost 1 base and J lost 2; bases outside the gene matches: 2. The CDR3: CASSEEREPTDTQYF. The CDR3 region has the DNA TGTGCCAGCAGTGAAGAGCGGGAGCCCACAGATACGCAGTATTTT.

This clone was picked up one time. The gene calls are TRBV9 and TRBJ2-4, with a tentative D call TRBD1 (6 bases). The germline V gene has CDR1 SGDLS and CDR2 YYNGEE. V was pared by 4 bases and J by 9 bases, with 14 bases between. This CDR3 comprises 13 residues. The DNA for the CDR3 is TGTGCCAGCAGCTCCGAGCAGGGGATCATTCAGTACTTC. Translated, it gives CASSSEQGIIQYF.

The table lists this clone with a count of one. The rearrangement links TRBV18 to TRBJ1-2, with D possibly matching TRBD1 (6 bases). The CDR3 spans 14 residues. Germline-derived CDR1 and CDR2 are KGHSH and LQKENI. V gave up 4 bases and J gave up 3 bases, with 12 bases separating them. CDR3 sequence: CASSLYRDDYGYTF. Written as DNA, the CDR3 is TGTGCCAGCTCACTCTACAGGGACGACTATGGCTACACCTTC.

The rearrangement uses TRBV7-2 and TRBJ1-2, with D maybe TRBD1 (6 bases). Germline V gives CDR1 SGHTA, CDR2 FQGNSA. This CDR3 is 12 amino acids long. V was cut by 2 bases and J by 8 bases, with 9 bases left in between. This CDR3 reads CASSLSQGGYTF. CDR3 coding DNA: TGTGCCAGCAGCTTATCACAGGGCGGCTACACCTTC.

This clone was counted a single time. The chain has TRBV7-2 and TRBJ1-2; TRBD1 agrees at 7 bases. J was trimmed by 4 bases and V by 1 base; bases with no gene match: 0. CDR1 SGHTA and CDR2 FQGNSA come from the germline V gene. CDR3 size: 13 residues. The CDR3: CASSLGQGYGYTF. The CDR3 region has the DNA TGTGCCAGCAGCTTAGGACAGGGCTATGGCTACACCTTC.

V gene TRBV5-4 combines with J gene TRBJ1-1; no firm D call. The germline V gene encodes CDR1 SGHNT and CDR2 YYREEE (reference sequence). The ends were cut back, 7 bases at V and 2 bases at J, with 12 bases in the middle. The CDR3 has 13 residues. CDR3 amino acids: CASGQVANTEAFF. CDR3 bases: TGTGCCAGCGGCCAAGTGGCCAACACTGAAGCTTTCTTT.

The CDR3: CASSYSPGHLSYEQYF. The CDR3, as DNA: TGTGCCAGCAGTTACTCGCCGGGACACCTCTCCTACGAGCAGTACTTC. The genes are TRBV6-2 or TRBV6-3 and TRBJ2-7, with a tentative D call TRBD1 (6 bases). V dropped 0 bases and J dropped 0 bases, with 12 bases sitting between them. Germline assignment: CDR1 MNHEY and CDR2 SVGEGT. The CDR3 is 16 amino acids.

This clone is a singleton in its sample. This rearrangement joins TRBV9 to TRBJ2-3; TRBD2 is a possible D gene (7 bases). Trimming left V 3 bases short and J 3 bases short, with 11 bases between. Germline V CDR1 and CDR2: SGDLS, YYNGEE. This CDR3 spans 14 amino acids. DNA for the CDR3: TGTGCCAGCAGCGCGGGGGGCTTGACAGATACGCAGTATTTT. Protein sequence: CASSAGGLTDTQYF. Combining the CDR3 with reference TRBV9 and TRBJ2-3 gives the whole variable domain DSGVTQTPKHLITATGQRVTLRCSPRSGDLSVYWYQQSLDQGLQFLIQYYNGEERAKGNILERFSAQQFPDLHSELNLSSLELGDSALYFCASSAGGLTDTQYFGPGTRLTVL.

The V gene is TRBV19, the J gene TRBJ1-3, with a weak D call TRBD1 (5 bases). CDR3 size: 14 residues. Germline V gene lookup returns CDR1 LNHDA and CDR2 SQIVND (reference sequence). Trimming cost V 7 bases and J 8 bases, with 18 bases left between them. The CDR3 is CASMGRGGFYTIYF. In DNA, the CDR3 is TGTGCCAGTATGGGGCGAGGCGGTTTTTACACCATATATTTT.

This chain links TRBV28 with TRBJ1-5; 7 bases fit TRBD1. The CDR3 consists of 14 residues. Losses at the gene ends were 4 bases for V and 5 bases for J; bases not matched to a gene: 5. Germline values: CDR1 MDHEN, CDR2 SYDVKM. In nucleotides, the CDR3 is TGTGCCAGCAGTTATGCCACAGGGGATCAGCCCCAGCATTTT. Its translation is CASSYATGDQPQHF.

The chain combines TRBV6-6 with TRBJ1-1, with D possibly being TRBD1 (6 bases). The CDR3 covers 12 residues. V gave up 5 bases and J gave up 10 bases, with 14 bases separating them. Per germline, CDR1 MNHNY and CDR2 SVGAGI (reference sequence). CDR3 nucleotides: TGTGCCAGCAGTAGAGACAGGAACGGAGCTTTCTTT. It specifies CASSRDRNGAFF.

The V gene is TRBV19, the J gene TRBJ2-7, with a possible D match to TRBD2 (5 bases). Trimming stripped 4 bases from V and 5 bases from J, with 15 bases between. Per the germline V gene, CDR1 is LNHDA and CDR2 is SQIVND (reference sequence). The CDR3 consists of 14 residues. The CDR3 DNA is TGTGCCAGTAGTAACTCGGTAGGAGGAGACGAGCAGTACTTC. Translation gives CASSNSVGGDEQYF.

The chain employs TRBV4-2 and TRBJ2-1; perhaps TRBD1 as D (5 bases). Germline values: CDR1 LGHNA, CDR2 YNFKEQ. The CDR3 length is 15 residues. Trimming removed 0 bases at V and 2 bases at J, with 8 bases between. CDR3 protein: CASSQEQETYNEQFF. As DNA, the CDR3 is TGTGCCAGCAGCCAAGAACAGGAGACCTACAATGAGCAGTTCTTC.

A few counts support this clone. J is TRBJ1-1 and V is TRBV30; 9 bases match TRBD1. V lost 2 bases and J lost 5; bases outside the gene matches: 6. From germline, CDR1 is GTSNPN and CDR2 SVGIG (reference sequence). The CDR3 consists of 14 residues. The CDR3 sequence is CAWSLGTGRTEAFF. The CDR3 coding sequence is TGTGCCTGGAGTCTAGGGACAGGGAGGACTGAAGCTTTCTTT.

The chain joins TRBV7-2 to TRBJ1-5, with a tentative D call TRBD1 (6 bases). Germline assignment: CDR1 SGHTA and CDR2 FQGNSA. With 2 bases removed from V and 5 bases from J, the gap between germline ends came to 22 bases. There are 18 residues in the CDR3. This CDR3 is CASSLLGIRGGGYQPQHF. In DNA, the CDR3 is TGTGCCAGCAGCTTACTGGGGATCCGGGGAGGGGGGTATCAGCCCCAGCATTTT. Drawing the rest from reference TRBV7-2 and TRBJ1-5, the complete variable domain is GAGVSQSPSNKVTEKGKDVELRCDPISGHTALYWYRQSLGQGLEFLIYFQGNSAPDKSGLPSDRFSAERTGGSVSTLTIQRTQQEDSAVYLCASSLLGIRGGGYQPQHFGDGTRLSIL.

The rearrangement links TRBV2 to TRBJ2-2, with a tentative D call TRBD1 (6 bases). The V end lost 5 bases, the J end lost 5 bases, and 18 bases lay between the germline ends. Germline CDR1 is SNHLY and CDR2 is FYNNEI. This CDR3 is 16 amino acids long. The CDR3 DNA reads as TGTGCCAGCAGTTTATCCGACAGGCATGGAACCGGGGAGCTGTTTTTT. Its protein product is CASSLSDRHGTGELFF.

The chain employs TRBV5-6 and TRBJ1-2; 7 nucleotides line up with TRBD1. The CDR3 runs to 15 residues. The V gene's germline CDR1 is SGHDT and CDR2 YYEEEE. V shed 1 base and J 6 bases; nucleotides not matched to a gene: 9. The CDR3 here is CASSLRAGQVHGYTF. CDR3 DNA: TGTGCCAGCAGCTTGCGAGCCGGACAGGTCCATGGCTACACCTTC.

This sequence joins TRBV7-2 and TRBJ2-1, with D perhaps matching TRBD1 (7 bases). Germline V gene lookup returns CDR1 SGHTA and CDR2 FQGNSA. Trimming took off 5 bases at V and 6 bases at J, with 14 bases between the two ends. The CDR3 consists of 14 residues. Written as DNA, the CDR3 is TGTGCCAGCAGCATTGGGCAGGGGGGCAATGAGCAGTTCTTC. Protein product: CASSIGQGGNEQFF.

This chain connects TRBV7-8 to TRBJ2-3; 8 bases line up with TRBD1. The CDR3 covers 16 residues. CDR1 and CDR2 from the germline V gene are SGHVS and FQNEAQ. V lost 5 bases, J lost 0 bases, and 7 bases stayed unmatched. The CDR3 is CASSKTGAPSTDTQYF. The CDR3 nucleotides read TGTGCCAGCAGCAAGACAGGGGCCCCCAGCACAGATACGCAGTATTTT. The whole variable domain, filled in from reference TRBV7-8 and TRBJ2-3, reads GAGVSQSPRYKVAKRGQDVALRCDPISGHVSLFWYQQALGQGPEFLTYFQNEAQLDKSGLPSDRFFAERPEGSVSTLKIQRTQQEDSAVYLCASSKTGAPSTDTQYFGPGTRLTVL.

The chain has TRBV5-4 and TRBJ1-2, with 8 nucleotides matching TRBD1. The CDR3 runs 14 residues. Germline V CDR1 and CDR2: SGHNT, YYREEE (reference sequence). With 6 bases clipped from V and 3 bases from J, the junction kept 7 bases outside the gene matches. In DNA form, the CDR3 reads TGTGCCAGCACTCCAAGCAGGGGGCACTATGGCTACACCTTC. This gives the protein CASTPSRGHYGYTF.

This clone was recorded a few times. J is TRBJ1-1 and V is TRBV4-1, with 8 bases aligning to TRBD1. Germline V lookup: CDR1 MGHRA, CDR2 YSYEKL. The V segment lost 6 bases and the J segment 5 bases; nucleotides outside the gene matches: 5. The CDR3 extends over 13 amino acids. CDR3 residues: CASRPTGGTEAFF. The CDR3 DNA sequence: TGCGCCAGCAGACCAACAGGGGGTACTGAAGCTTTCTTT.

The chain uses TRBV20-1 and TRBJ1-3; D is unclear. V gave up 5 bases and J gave up 5 bases, with 7 bases separating them. The germline gives CDR1 DFQATT, CDR2 SNEGSKA (reference sequence). This CDR3 comprises 11 residues. CDR3 nucleotides: TGCAGTGCTGATTACAGAAACACCATATATTTT. Translating gives CSADYRNTIYF.

This clone was found once. V gene TRBV5-1 combines with J gene TRBJ1-2, with D perhaps matching TRBD1 (6 bases). The germline V gene encodes CDR1 SGHRS and CDR2 YFSETQ. V lost 4 bases, J lost 5 bases, and 15 bases lay in between. This CDR3 contains 14 residues. The CDR3 region is CASSTGTIQYGYTF. CDR3 DNA: TGCGCCAGCAGCACGGGGACAATTCAATATGGCTACACCTTC.

The chain joins TRBV5-4 to TRBJ1-2; TRBD1 matches 9 bases. From germline, CDR1 is SGHNT and CDR2 YYREEE (reference sequence). Losses at the gene ends were 5 bases for V and 8 bases for J; bases not matched to a gene: 7. The CDR3 runs to 13 residues. CDR3 nucleotides: TGTGCCAGCAGAGGGGACAGGGCCGGGGGCTACACCTTC. It is translated as CASRGDRAGGYTF.